Given below is one T cell receptor beta chain in context. Blood was sampled at baseline, cycle 4 day 1, and cycle 7 day 1. V lost 7 bases, J lost 6 bases, and 10 bases lay in between. The CDR3 totals 11 residues. CDR1 and CDR2 from the germline V gene are SGHTS and YDEGEE. This specimen comes from a study of OX40 agonist ivuxolimab in advanced cancers. Sequencing used immunoSEQ multiplex PCR; TCRdb keeps in-frame clones, though not all of them. The sample contains 35,000 to 50,000 clones, 70% to 90% of which appear only once. The chain employs TRBV5-8 and TRBJ1-2; tentatively, D is TRBD1 (5 bases). The material was CD4+ or CD8+ T cells sorted from blood, obtained in a trial of the OX40 agonist ivuxolimab. The source is an adult with an advanced solid tumor such as melanoma, head and neck, liver or kidney cancer. The DNA for the CDR3 is TGTGCCAGCTTCCAGGGCAATGGCTACACCTTC. It codes for CASFQGNGYTF.